This note documents a single T cell receptor beta chain sequence. What it binds is unknown. The sample is drawn from a study of cytomegalovirus exposure and HLA in healthy donors. The study's findings and limits: In a later analysis, approximately 15,000 TCR beta sequences were associated with HLA alleles at 0.05 false discovery rate. TCR beta sequences reportedly predicted most subjects' HLA-A and HLA-B alleles accurately.

Both 60 Vbeta primers and 13 Jbeta primers went into the PCR. Only in-frame clones appear in the TCRdb table, and some are missing; sequencing was by immunoSEQ multiplex PCR. The repertoire holds 150,000 to 200,000 clones, 84% seen once, with around 0.27% in the top ten. Unmatched junction bases numbered 6, after V lost 5 bases and J lost 3 bases. The V gene's germline CDR1 is LNHDA and CDR2 SQIVND (reference sequence). This CDR3 region has 14 residues. Sequencing was performed on PBMCs. The receptor's source is a boy aged 5-17 years in good health and CMV-seronegative. V is TRBV19 and J is TRBJ1-1, with TRBD1 identical over 7 bases. The CDR3 reads CASSLRQGDTEAFF. DNA for the CDR3: TGTGCCAGTAGTTTAAGACAGGGAGACACTGAAGCTTTCTTT.